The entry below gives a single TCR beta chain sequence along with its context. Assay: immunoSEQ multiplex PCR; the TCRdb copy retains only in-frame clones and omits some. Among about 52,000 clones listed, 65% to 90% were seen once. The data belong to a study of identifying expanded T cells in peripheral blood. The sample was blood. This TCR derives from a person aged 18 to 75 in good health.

The CDR3: CATGTSHTGELFF. Written as DNA, the CDR3 is TGTGCCACGGGGACTAGCCACACCGGGGAGCTGTTTTTT. The chain joins TRBV6-5 to TRBJ2-2; 9 positions match TRBD2. From germline, CDR1 is MNHEY and CDR2 SVGAGI. The CDR3 covers 13 residues. V was pared by 10 bases and J by 3 bases, with 3 bases of the junction left unmatched.